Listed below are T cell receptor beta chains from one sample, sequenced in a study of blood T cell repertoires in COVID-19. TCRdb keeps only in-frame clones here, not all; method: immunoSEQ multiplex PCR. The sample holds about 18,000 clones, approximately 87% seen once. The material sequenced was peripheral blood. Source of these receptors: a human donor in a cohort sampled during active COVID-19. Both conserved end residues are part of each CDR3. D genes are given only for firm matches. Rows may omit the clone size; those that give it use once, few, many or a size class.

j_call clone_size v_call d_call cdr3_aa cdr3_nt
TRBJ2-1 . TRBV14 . CASSRTGLEQFF TGTGCCAGCAGCCGAACCGGACTTGAGCAGTTCTTC
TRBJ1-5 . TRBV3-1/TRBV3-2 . CASSRDSNQPQHF TGTGCCAGCAGCCGGGACTCCAATCAGCCCCAGCATTTT
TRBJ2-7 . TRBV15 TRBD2 CATSRGGTPVPPEQYF TGTGCCACCAGTCGGGGAGGGACTCCCGTTCCTCCCGAGCAGTACTTC
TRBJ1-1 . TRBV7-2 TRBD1 CASSLVGGGETEAFF TGTGCCAGCAGCTTAGTAGGAGGGGGCGAGACTGAAGCTTTCTTT
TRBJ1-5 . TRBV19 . CASKGGLSNQPQHF TGTGCCAGTAAAGGAGGTTTAAGCAATCAGCCCCAGCATTTT
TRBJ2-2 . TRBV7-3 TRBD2 CASSGRTSNTGELFF TGTGCCAGCAGCGGGCGGACTAGCAACACCGGGGAGCTGTTTTTT
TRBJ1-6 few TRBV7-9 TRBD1 CASSRGTGGNNSPLHF TGTGCCAGCAGCCGAGGGACAGGGGGGAATAATTCACCCCTCCACTTT
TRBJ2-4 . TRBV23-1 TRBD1 CASSQSGQGGLYF TGCGCCAGCAGTCAATCGGGACAGGGAGGGTTGTACTTC
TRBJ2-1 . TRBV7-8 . CASSLVRVGDEQFF TGTGCCAGCAGCTTGGTCAGAGTGGGAGATGAGCAGTTCTTC
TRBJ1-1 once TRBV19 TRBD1 CASGTELEAFF TGTGCCAGCGGGACAGAACTTGAAGCTTTCTTT
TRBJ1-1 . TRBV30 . CAWTRGMGETEAFF TGTGCCTGGACCCGGGGGATGGGGGAGACTGAAGCTTTCTTT
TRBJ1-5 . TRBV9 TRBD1 CASSETGSNQPQHF TGTGCCAGCAGCGAGACAGGGAGCAATCAGCCCCAGCATTTT
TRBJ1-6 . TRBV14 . CASSDTGWGSPLHF TGTGCCAGCAGCGATACAGGCTGGGGCTCACCCCTCCACTTT
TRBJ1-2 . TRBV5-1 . CASSLDQGTYGYTF TGCGCCAGCAGCTTGGATCAGGGGACCTATGGCTACACCTTC
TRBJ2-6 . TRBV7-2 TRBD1 CASSSGGAGANVLTF TGTGCCAGCAGCTCAGGGGGCGCGGGGGCCAACGTCCTGACTTTC
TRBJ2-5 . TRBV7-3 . CASSLVPGETETQYF TGTGCCAGCAGCTTAGTCCCAGGGGAGACAGAGACCCAGTACTTC
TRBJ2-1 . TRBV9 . CASSPPYGTPYNEQFF TGTGCCAGCAGCCCACCTTATGGGACACCATACAATGAGCAGTTCTTC
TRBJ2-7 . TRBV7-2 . CASSPVGGGLSYEQYF TGTGCCAGCAGCCCCGTGGGAGGAGGACTCTCCTACGAGCAGTACTTC
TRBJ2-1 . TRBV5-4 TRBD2 CASSPTSGSSYNEQFF TGTGCCAGCAGCCCTACTAGCGGAAGCTCCTACAATGAGCAGTTCTTC
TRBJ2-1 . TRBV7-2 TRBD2 CASSLEVAGFNNEQFF TGTGCCAGCAGCTTAGAAGTAGCGGGTTTCAACAATGAGCAGTTCTTC
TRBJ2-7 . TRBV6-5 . CASTPDYPSYEQYF TGTGCCAGCACCCCGGACTACCCCTCCTACGAGCAGTACTTC
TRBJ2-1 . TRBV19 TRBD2 CASSITSAGGSYNEQFF TGTGCCAGTAGTATAACCTCCGCGGGAGGGTCCTACAATGAGCAGTTCTTC
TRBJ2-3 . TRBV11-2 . CASSQAQSYTDTQYF TGTGCCAGCAGCCAGGCTCAGTCTTACACAGATACGCAGTATTTT
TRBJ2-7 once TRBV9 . CASSVGLGPYEQYF TGTGCCAGCAGCGTAGGACTAGGGCCCTACGAGCAGTACTTC
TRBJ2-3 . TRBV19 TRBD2 CASTLGLAGVEDTQYF TGTGCCAGTACCTTAGGGCTAGCGGGAGTTGAAGATACGCAGTATTTT
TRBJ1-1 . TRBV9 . CASSVRGENTEAFF TGTGCCAGCAGCGTCAGGGGCGAGAACACTGAAGCTTTCTTT
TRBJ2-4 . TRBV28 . CASSPPTGNIQYF TGTGCCAGCAGTCCACCCACGGGGAACATTCAGTACTTC